These 20 T cell receptor beta chains came from one sample sequenced in a study of CD8+CD57+ T cells in acquired aplastic anemia. Patients selected for sequencing had displayed CD8+CD57+ cell expansion by flow cytometry. CDR3 and TCR beta VDJ profiling relied on genomic DNA as the template. From the reads, TCRdb called clonotypes with MiXCR, one entry per CDR3 protein. The sample lists 200,000 to 300,000 distinct CDR3 sequences, more than 45% occurring once. Material: sorted CD4+, CD8+, or CD8+CD57+ T cells (not recorded which) from PBMCs. The receptors were gathered from a human donor with aplastic anemia.

The CDR3 nucleotides are TGTGCCAGCAGTTCCGGGGGGGGGGGGGGCGAGCAGTTCTTC. Its translation is CASSSGGGGGEQFF. The V gene is TRBV7-3, the J gene TRBJ2-1; TRBD2 matches at 8 bases. Germline V gene sequence: CDR1 SGHTA, CDR2 FQGTGA. V lost 6 bases, J lost 10 bases, and 11 bases stayed unmatched. The CDR3 contains 14 residues.

This clonotype was recorded only once. The genes are TRBV2 and TRBJ1-1; TRBD1 matches 11 bases. The germline V gene has CDR1 SNHLY and CDR2 FYNNEI. With V trimmed by 5 bases and J by 3 bases, 8 bases remained unmatched. The CDR3 totals 16 residues. The chain's CDR3 is CASSPHGTGGYTEAFF. In DNA form, the CDR3 reads TGTGCCAGCAGTCCCCACGGGACAGGGGGGTACACTGAAGCTTTCTTT. The variable domain in full, completed from reference TRBV2 and TRBJ1-1, reads EPEVTQTPSHQVTQMGQEVILRCVPISNHLYFYWYRQILGQKVEFLVSFYNNEISEKSEIFDDQFSVERPDGSNFTLKIRSTKLEDSAMYFCASSPHGTGGYTEAFFGQGTRLTVV.

The rearrangement joins TRBV6-2 or TRBV6-3 to TRBJ1-1, with D possibly TRBD1 on 6 matching bases. The CDR3 consists of 16 residues. Between the trimmed V and J ends, which lost 4 bases and 4 bases, there was a span of 19 bases. Germline CDR1 and CDR2: MNHEY and SVGEGT. The CDR3 region is CASSSIGTSEGTEAFF. In DNA, the CDR3 is TGTGCCAGCAGTTCCATAGGGACATCGGAGGGCACTGAAGCTTTCTTT.

This clonotype turned up a few times. The rearrangement joins TRBV6-5 to TRBJ1-4, with D possibly matching TRBD1 (6 bases). This CDR3 region has 14 residues. The germline V and J ends were trimmed by 2 bases and 14 bases, with 18 bases remaining between them. Germline-derived CDR1 and CDR2 are MNHEY and SVGAGI. CDR3 region: CASSYQQNGQFLFF. CDR3 coding DNA: TGTGCCAGCAGTTACCAACAAAATGGACAGTTCCTGTTTTTT.

This sequence joins TRBV30 and TRBJ2-7, with a tentative D call TRBD1 (5 bases). The ends were cut back, 1 base at V and 2 bases at J, with 9 bases in the middle. The germline gives CDR1 GTSNPN, CDR2 SVGIG (reference sequence). This CDR3 has 13 residues. The CDR3 nucleotides are TGTGCCTGGAGTGAGGGGTCAACCTACGAGCAGTACTTC. Residues: CAWSEGSTYEQYF.

CDR3 protein: CASSAKGGVYYGYTF. In DNA, the CDR3 is TGTGCCAGCAGTGCCAAAGGGGGGGTTTACTATGGCTACACCTTC. The chain links TRBV6-1 to TRBJ1-2; D might be TRBD1 (6 bases). Deletions cut 4 bases from V and 3 bases from J, with 15 bases between. The CDR3 consists of 15 residues. From germline, CDR1 is MNHNS and CDR2 SASEGT.

The rearrangement uses TRBV9 and TRBJ2-3; 16 bases map to TRBD2. There are 17 residues in the CDR3. CDR1 and CDR2 (germline): SGDLS, YYNGEE. V was pared by 3 bases and J by 2 bases, with 3 bases of the junction left unmatched. CDR3 region: CASSAGTSGGVTDTQYF. CDR3 nucleotide sequence: TGTGCCAGCAGCGCGGGGACTAGCGGGGGGGTCACAGATACGCAGTATTTT.

CDR3 in amino acids: CASSLRTSGGETQYF. CDR3 in DNA: TGTGCCAGCAGCCTACGGACTAGCGGGGGAGAGACCCAGTACTTC. The J gene is TRBJ2-5, the V gene TRBV5-4, with 13 positions matching TRBD2. This CDR3 has 15 residues. Germline-derived CDR1 and CDR2 are SGHNT and YYREEE (reference sequence). V was clipped by 4 bases and J by 4 bases; unmatched bases: 4.

This clonotype was found many times. V gene TRBV5-6 combines with J gene TRBJ2-7; tentatively, D is TRBD1 or TRBD2 (5 bases each). Germline V lookup: CDR1 SGHDT, CDR2 YYEEEE. V dropped 4 bases and J dropped 5 bases, with 16 bases sitting between them. The CDR3 runs 14 residues. CDR3 in amino acids: CASSHFGMGDEQYF. In DNA form, the CDR3 reads TGTGCCAGCAGCCACTTTGGGATGGGGGACGAGCAGTACTTC. Using reference TRBV5-6 and TRBJ2-7 for the parts outside the CDR3, the full variable domain is DAGVTQSPTHLIKTRGQQVTLRCSPKSGHDTVSWYQQALGQGPQFIFQYYEEEERQRGNFPDRFSGHQFPNYSSELNVNALLLGDSALYLCASSHFGMGDEQYFGPGTRLTVT.

The chain employs TRBV14 and TRBJ2-7; the match to TRBD1 covers 8 bases. The CDR3 extends over 15 amino acids. J lost 6 bases, V lost 5 bases, and 12 bases had no gene match. Germline V gene data show CDR1 as SGHDN and CDR2 as FVKESK. DNA of the CDR3: TGTGCCAGCAGCTACGGCAGGGGGCAAACCCGCGAGCAGTACTTC. Its protein is CASSYGRGQTREQYF. The entire variable domain, with the rest obtained from reference TRBV14 and TRBJ2-7, is as follows: EAGVTQFPSHSVIEKGQTVTLRCDPISGHDNLYWYRRVMGKEIKFLLHFVKESKQDESGMPNNRFLAERTGGTYSTLKVQPAELEDSGVYFCASSYGRGQTREQYFGPGTRLTVT.

The chain recombines TRBV20-1 with TRBJ1-1, with D unresolved. The CDR3 has 16 amino acids. CDR1 and CDR2 from the germline V gene are DFQATT and SNEGSKA (reference sequence). V was pared by 3 bases and J by 4 bases, with 21 bases between. CDR3 protein: CSAREPGVHLSTEAFF. The CDR3 region has the DNA TGCAGTGCTAGGGAACCGGGAGTCCACCTCTCCACTGAAGCTTTCTTT.

This clonotype has only one observation. The chain couples TRBV10-3 to TRBJ2-1; 7 nucleotides agree with TRBD2. The junction had 5 bases not matched to a gene; V was cut back by 1 base and J by 8 bases. The CDR3 runs to 14 residues. Looked up from germline, CDR1 is ENHRY and CDR2 is SYGVKD. CDR3 in amino acids: CAISEWRSGDEQFF. As DNA, the CDR3 is TGTGCCATCAGTGAGTGGCGGAGCGGGGATGAGCAGTTCTTC.

V gene TRBV25-1 combines with J gene TRBJ2-7; the D gene is possibly TRBD1 (5 bases). This CDR3 region has 13 residues. CDR1 and CDR2 (germline): MGHDK, SYGVNS. Trimming took 5 bases from V and 9 from J, leaving 17 bases between them. CDR3 nucleotide sequence: TGTGCCAGCAGTAAGGGGTACACTGACGGGCAGTACTTC. This encodes CASSKGYTDGQYF.

The table lists this clonotype with many counts. The chain joins TRBV11-2 to TRBJ2-7; TRBD1 or TRBD2 may be the D gene (5 bases each). The CDR3 is 16 residues long. Germline V gene lookup returns CDR1 SGHAT and CDR2 FQNNGV. The V end was cut by 8 bases, the J end by 3 bases, with 23 bases between. The CDR3 sequence: CASSTPSGTTRYEQYF. In nucleotides, the CDR3 is TGTGCCAGCTCAACCCCCTCCGGGACGACACGCTACGAGCAGTACTTC.

About this clonotype itself: This may come from a read error, since a much larger clone is one base off. The missing conserved phenylalanine or tryptophan at the end of this CDR3 makes a read error likely. The V gene is TRBV4-2, the J gene TRBJ1-2; D possibly corresponds to TRBD1 (5 bases). V was shortened by 6 bases and J by 5 bases, with 16 bases between the two germline ends. Looked up from germline, CDR1 is LGHNA and CDR2 is YNFKEQ. The CDR3 is made up of 14 amino acids. As DNA, the CDR3 is TGTGCCAGCAGGAACCGGGACCGGTTATATGGCTACACCTCC. Amino acids: CASRNRDRLYGYTS.

The chain is built from TRBV4-3 and TRBJ2-7; D is tentatively TRBD1 or TRBD2 (5 bases each). The CDR3 contains 14 residues. Germline CDR1 reads LGHNA; CDR2 reads YSLEER. Trimming took off 4 bases at V and 0 bases at J, with 10 bases between the two ends. This CDR3 reads CASSPTRGSYEQYF. The DNA of the CDR3 is TGCGCCAGCAGCCCAACTAGGGGCTCCTACGAGCAGTACTTC.

This clonotype was observed at least ten times. The V gene is TRBV19, the J gene TRBJ2-2; 7 bases match TRBD1. V was clipped by 3 bases and J by 4 bases; unmatched bases: 2. The CDR3 length is 14 residues. The germline V gene has CDR1 LNHDA and CDR2 SQIVND (reference sequence). The CDR3 DNA sequence: TGTGCCAGTAGTATTGAGGGGGCCACCGGGGAGCTGTTTTTT. Its translation: CASSIEGATGELFF.

This clonotype is a singleton in its sample. This rearrangement joins TRBV10-3 to TRBJ1-5, with D uncertain. Between the trimmed V and J ends, which lost 0 bases and 2 bases, there was a span of 5 bases. CDR1 and CDR2 (germline): ENHRY, SYGVKD. CDR3 length: 14 residues. The CDR3 DNA sequence: TGTGCCATCAGTGAGTCCCTGGGCAATCAGCCCCAGCATTTT. As protein: CAISESLGNQPQHF.

This CDR3 reads CASNGAASNSPSTDTQYF. The DNA for the CDR3 is TGTGCCAGCAACGGGGCCGCGAGCAATTCTCCTAGCACAGATACGCAGTATTTT. The chain links TRBV13 to TRBJ2-3, with D tentatively TRBD1 or TRBD2 (5 bases each). CDR1 is PRHDT and CDR2 is FYEKMQ in the germline V gene (reference sequence). V dropped 7 bases and J dropped 0 bases, with 23 bases sitting between them. The CDR3 is made up of 18 amino acids.

The gene calls are TRBV7-9 and TRBJ2-1; D not resolved. The CDR3 covers 14 residues. Germline loops: CDR1 SEHNR, CDR2 FQNEAQ (reference sequence). Trimming removed 5 bases from V and 5 bases from J, with 13 bases in between. The CDR3 here is CASSRTPGNNEQFF. CDR3 coding DNA: TGTGCCAGCAGCCGCACACCCGGAAACAATGAGCAGTTCTTC.